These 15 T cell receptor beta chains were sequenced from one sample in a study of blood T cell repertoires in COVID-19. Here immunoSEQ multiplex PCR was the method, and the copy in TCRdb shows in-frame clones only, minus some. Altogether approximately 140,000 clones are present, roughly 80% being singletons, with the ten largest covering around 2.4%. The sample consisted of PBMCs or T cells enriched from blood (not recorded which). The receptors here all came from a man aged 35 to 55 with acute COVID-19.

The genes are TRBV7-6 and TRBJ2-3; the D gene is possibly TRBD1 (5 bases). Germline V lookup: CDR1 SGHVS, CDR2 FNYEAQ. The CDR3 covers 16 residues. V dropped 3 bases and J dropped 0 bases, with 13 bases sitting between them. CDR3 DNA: TGTGCCAGCAGCTTCTTACAGGAGACTAGCACAGATACGCAGTATTTT. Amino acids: CASSFLQETSTDTQYF.

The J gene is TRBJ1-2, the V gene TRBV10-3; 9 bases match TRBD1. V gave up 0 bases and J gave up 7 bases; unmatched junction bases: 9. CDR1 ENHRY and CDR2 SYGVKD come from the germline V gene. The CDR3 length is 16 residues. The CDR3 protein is CAISESQTGGLGGYTF. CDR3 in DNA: TGTGCCATCAGTGAGTCGCAGACAGGGGGATTGGGTGGCTACACCTTC.

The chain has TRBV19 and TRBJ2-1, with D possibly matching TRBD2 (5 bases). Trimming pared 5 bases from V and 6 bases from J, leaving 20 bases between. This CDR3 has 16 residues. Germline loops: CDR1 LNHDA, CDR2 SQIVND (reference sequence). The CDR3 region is CASSATPGSFSNEQFF. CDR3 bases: TGTGCCAGTAGTGCAACGCCGGGGAGTTTTAGCAATGAGCAGTTCTTC.

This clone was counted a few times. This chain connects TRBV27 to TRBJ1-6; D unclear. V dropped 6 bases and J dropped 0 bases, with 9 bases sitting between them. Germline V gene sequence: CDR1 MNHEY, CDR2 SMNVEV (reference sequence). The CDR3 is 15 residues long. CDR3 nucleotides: TGTGCCAGCAGGCCCGGCGGCTCCTATAATTCACCCCTCCACTTT. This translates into CASRPGGSYNSPLHF.

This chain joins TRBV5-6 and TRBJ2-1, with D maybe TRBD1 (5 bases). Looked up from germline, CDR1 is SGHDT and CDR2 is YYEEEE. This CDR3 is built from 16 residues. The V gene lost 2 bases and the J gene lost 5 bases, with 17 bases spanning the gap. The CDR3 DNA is TGTGCCAGCAGCTTTTTTGGGGCCACCGCGGACAATGAGCAGTTCTTC. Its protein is CASSFFGATADNEQFF.

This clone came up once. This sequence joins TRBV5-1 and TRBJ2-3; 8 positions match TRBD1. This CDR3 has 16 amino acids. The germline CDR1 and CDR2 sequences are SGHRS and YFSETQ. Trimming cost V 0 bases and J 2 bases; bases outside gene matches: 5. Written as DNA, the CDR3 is TGCGCCAGCAGCTTGGGGCAGGGGGCCCTCACAGATACGCAGTATTTT. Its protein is CASSLGQGALTDTQYF.

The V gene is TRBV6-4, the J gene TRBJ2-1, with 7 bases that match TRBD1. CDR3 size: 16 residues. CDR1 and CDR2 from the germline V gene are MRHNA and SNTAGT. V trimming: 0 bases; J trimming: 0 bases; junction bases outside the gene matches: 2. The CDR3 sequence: CASSDSGQSSYNEQFF. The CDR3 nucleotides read TGTGCCAGCAGTGACTCGGGACAGAGCTCCTACAATGAGCAGTTCTTC.

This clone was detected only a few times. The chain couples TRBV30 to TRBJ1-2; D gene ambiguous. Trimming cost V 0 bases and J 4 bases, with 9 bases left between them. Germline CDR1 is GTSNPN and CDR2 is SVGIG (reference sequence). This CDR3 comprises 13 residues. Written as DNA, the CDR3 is TGTGCCTGGAGTGTAGGTACAGTCTATGGCTACACCTTC. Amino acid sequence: CAWSVGTVYGYTF.

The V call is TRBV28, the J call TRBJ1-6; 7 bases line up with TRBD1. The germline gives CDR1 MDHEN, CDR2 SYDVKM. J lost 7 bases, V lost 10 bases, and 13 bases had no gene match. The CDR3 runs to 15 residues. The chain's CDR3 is CATPGGRGVNSPLHF. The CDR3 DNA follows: TGTGCCACCCCAGGGGGAAGAGGCGTGAATTCACCCCTCCACTTT. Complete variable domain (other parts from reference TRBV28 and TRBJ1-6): DVKVTQSSRYLVKRTGEKVFLECVQDMDHENMFWYRQDPGLGLRLIYFSYDVKMKEKGDIPEGYSVSREKKERFSLILESASTNQTSMYLCATPGGRGVNSPLHFGNGTRLTVT.

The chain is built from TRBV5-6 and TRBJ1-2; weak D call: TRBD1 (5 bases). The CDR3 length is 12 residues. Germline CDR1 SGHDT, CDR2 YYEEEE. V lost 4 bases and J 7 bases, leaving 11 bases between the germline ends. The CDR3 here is CASSIAGSGYTF. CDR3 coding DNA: TGTGCCAGCAGCATAGCAGGGTCTGGCTACACCTTC.

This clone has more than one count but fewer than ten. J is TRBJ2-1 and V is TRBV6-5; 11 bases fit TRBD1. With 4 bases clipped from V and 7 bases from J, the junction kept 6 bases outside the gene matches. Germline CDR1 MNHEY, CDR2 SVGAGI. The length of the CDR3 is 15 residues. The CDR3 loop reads CASSSGQGARNEQFF. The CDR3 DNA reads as TGTGCCAGCAGTTCCGGACAGGGGGCGAGGAATGAGCAGTTCTTC.

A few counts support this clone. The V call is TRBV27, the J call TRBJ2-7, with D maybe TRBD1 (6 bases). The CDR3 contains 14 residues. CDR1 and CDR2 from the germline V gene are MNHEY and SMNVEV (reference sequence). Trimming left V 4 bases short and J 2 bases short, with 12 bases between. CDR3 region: CASSSPDRPYEQYF. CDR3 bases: TGTGCCAGCAGTTCTCCGGACAGACCCTACGAGCAGTACTTC.

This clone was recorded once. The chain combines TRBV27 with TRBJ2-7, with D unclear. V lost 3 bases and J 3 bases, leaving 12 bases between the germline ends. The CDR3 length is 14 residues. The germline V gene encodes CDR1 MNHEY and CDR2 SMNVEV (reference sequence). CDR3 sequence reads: CASSFAGSNYEQYF. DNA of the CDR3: TGTGCCAGCAGTTTTGCCGGGTCTAACTACGAGCAGTACTTC.

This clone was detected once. DNA for the CDR3: TGTGCCAGCAGTGCTTTGACAGGGGCCGGCTCCGATGGCTACACCTTC. It specifies CASSALTGAGSDGYTF. The chain is built from TRBV27 and TRBJ1-2; TRBD1 matches 8 bases. This CDR3 spans 16 amino acids. Germline values: CDR1 MNHEY, CDR2 SMNVEV (reference sequence). V lost 5 bases, J lost 6 bases, and 14 bases stayed unmatched.

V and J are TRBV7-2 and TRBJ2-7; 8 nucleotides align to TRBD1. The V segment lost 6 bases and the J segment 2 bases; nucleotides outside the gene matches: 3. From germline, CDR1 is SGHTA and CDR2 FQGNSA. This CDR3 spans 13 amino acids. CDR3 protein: CASSLDRAYEQYF. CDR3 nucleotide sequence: TGTGCCAGCAGTCTGGACAGGGCCTACGAGCAGTACTTC.